The 27 T cell receptor beta chains below were found in one sample sequenced in a study of OX40 agonist ivuxolimab in advanced cancers. Libraries were prepared by immunoSEQ multiplex PCR; TCRdb keeps only in-frame clonotypes and omits some of them. The sample contains over 95,000 clones, roughly 90% of which appear only once. Sequencing used CD4+ or CD8+ T cells sorted from blood, obtained in a trial of the OX40 agonist ivuxolimab. The origin of the receptors is an adult with an advanced solid tumor such as melanoma, head and neck, liver or kidney cancer.

The rearrangement joins TRBV5-4 to TRBJ1-2, with D possibly TRBD1 on 5 matching bases. This CDR3 has 12 amino acids. CDR1 SGHNT and CDR2 YYREEE come from the germline V gene (reference sequence). V was trimmed by 6 bases and J by 5 bases, leaving 11 bases between them. DNA for the CDR3: TGTGCCAGCACCCTCGACAGTTATGGCTACACCTTC. Its protein is CASTLDSYGYTF.

The V call is TRBV2, the J call TRBJ2-5; 9 bases agree with TRBD1. J was trimmed by 3 bases and V by 7 bases; bases with no gene match: 15. This CDR3 contains 17 residues. CDR1 and CDR2 from the germline V gene are SNHLY and FYNNEI. CDR3 protein: CASNNRGPAVHKETQYF. Here the CDR3 DNA reads TGTGCCAGCAACAACAGGGGGCCGGCCGTCCATAAAGAGACCCAGTACTTC. The full variable domain, its missing parts supplied by reference TRBV2 and TRBJ2-5, is EPEVTQTPSHQVTQMGQEVILRCVPISNHLYFYWYRQILGQKVEFLVSFYNNEISEKSEIFDDQFSVERPDGSNFTLKIRSTKLEDSAMYFCASNNRGPAVHKETQYFGPGTRLLVL.

This rearrangement joins TRBV7-8 to TRBJ2-5; D is undetermined. The CDR3 is 14 residues long. Trimming pared 4 bases from V and 5 bases from J, leaving 14 bases between. Looked up from germline, CDR1 is SGHVS and CDR2 is FQNEAQ. The CDR3 nucleotides are TGTGCCAGCAGCTCCGTTGGGTTGGCGGAGACCCAGTACTTC. Translation gives CASSSVGLAETQYF.

The chain's CDR3 is CASIKGRLYVGYTF. CDR3 DNA sequence: TGTGCCAGTATCAAAGGAAGGCTCTATGTCGGCTACACCTTC. This sequence joins TRBV19 and TRBJ1-2, with D uncertain. Germline assignment: CDR1 LNHDA and CDR2 SQIVND (reference sequence). V was cut by 7 bases and J by 8 bases, with 20 bases left in between. This CDR3 has 14 amino acids.

The rearrangement joins TRBV10-2 to TRBJ2-3, with 7 bases matching TRBD2. This CDR3 has 17 amino acids. CDR1 WSHSY and CDR2 SAAADI come from the germline V gene. Losses at the gene ends were 0 bases for V and 0 bases for J; bases not matched to a gene: 6. The CDR3 loop is CASSESESGDSTDTQYF. CDR3 DNA sequence: TGCGCCAGCAGTGAGTCAGAAAGCGGGGACAGCACAGATACGCAGTATTTT.

This chain's CDR3 is CASGKDRGATGELFF. For the CDR3, the DNA is TGTGCCAGCGGAAAGGACAGGGGGGCCACCGGGGAGCTGTTTTTT. The chain is built from TRBV2 and TRBJ2-2; 10 bases line up with TRBD1. Germline V gives CDR1 SNHLY, CDR2 FYNNEI. V lost 8 bases to trimming and J lost 4 bases; unmatched junction nucleotides: 7. The CDR3 is made up of 15 amino acids.

V usage is TRBV6-6 and J usage is TRBJ2-3, with TRBD1 identical over 8 bases. Germline CDR1 MNHNY, CDR2 SVGAGI (reference sequence). With 5 bases clipped from V and 5 bases from J, the junction kept 6 bases outside the gene matches. The CDR3 loop spans 14 amino acids. In nucleotides, the CDR3 is TGTGCCAGCAGTCCTGGACAGGGAATAGATACGCAGTATTTT. Its protein is CASSPGQGIDTQYF.

In this sample, this clone turned up once. This chain joins TRBV7-3 and TRBJ2-5; D perhaps matches TRBD2 (6 bases). Deletions cut 5 bases from V and 5 bases from J, with 18 bases between. This CDR3 has 15 residues. Germline V lookup: CDR1 SGHTA, CDR2 FQGTGA. CDR3 sequence reads: CASSPRSGVRETQYF. CDR3 bases: TGTGCCAGCAGCCCCCGATCGGGGGTTCGGGAGACCCAGTACTTC. Complete variable domain (other parts from reference TRBV7-3 and TRBJ2-5): GAGVSQTPSNKVTEKGKYVELRCDPISGHTALYWYRQSLGQGPEFLIYFQGTGAADDSGLPNDRFFAVRPEGSVSTLKIQRTERGDSAVYLCASSPRSGVRETQYFGPGTRLLVL.

The gene calls are TRBV7-6 and TRBJ1-3; D unclear. V lost 5 bases and J 0 bases, leaving 14 bases between the germline ends. This CDR3 is built from 16 residues. Germline lookup yields CDR1 SGHVS and CDR2 FNYEAQ. The CDR3 reads CASSGGVLRSGNTIYF. CDR3 coding DNA: TGTGCCAGCAGCGGTGGGGTATTACGCTCTGGAAACACCATATATTTT.

CDR3 DNA: TGTGCCAGCAGCGAAGGGACAGGGGTTTTGTACGAGCAGTACTTC. It yields the protein CASSEGTGVLYEQYF. The rearrangement links TRBV5-6 to TRBJ2-7; 10 bases line up with TRBD1. The V gene's germline CDR1 is SGHDT and CDR2 YYEEEE. J lost 4 bases, V lost 4 bases, and 8 bases had no gene match. The CDR3 consists of 15 residues. The variable domain in full, with the rest retrieved from reference TRBV5-6 and TRBJ2-7, is DAGVTQSPTHLIKTRGQQVTLRCSPKSGHDTVSWYQQALGQGPQFIFQYYEEEERQRGNFPDRFSGHQFPNYSSELNVNALLLGDSALYLCASSEGTGVLYEQYFGPGTRLTVT.

The chain joins TRBV19 to TRBJ1-1; D might be TRBD1 (6 bases). Germline CDR1 reads LNHDA; CDR2 reads SQIVND (reference sequence). Trimming cost V 5 bases and J 6 bases, with 13 bases left between them. The CDR3 totals 13 residues. DNA of the CDR3: TGTGCCAGTAGTCAACAGGGATTCGCTGAAGCTTTCTTT. It translates to CASSQQGFAEAFF.

The chain recombines TRBV5-1 with TRBJ2-3, with D perhaps matching TRBD2 (5 bases). Germline CDR1 SGHRS, CDR2 YFSETQ. The CDR3 is made up of 14 amino acids. V was clipped by 2 bases and J by 4 bases, with 11 bases between them. The CDR3 DNA reads as TGCGCCAGCAGCTTAAGCGGTGGGGCAGATACGCAGTATTTT. Translating it yields CASSLSGGADTQYF.

The V call is TRBV7-2, the J call TRBJ1-3; TRBD1 aligns across 8 bases. V lost 5 bases, J lost 4 bases, and 10 bases stayed unmatched. Germline V gene data show CDR1 as SGHTA and CDR2 as FQGNSA. The CDR3 is made up of 16 amino acids. CDR3 amino acids: CASSPGQVQSGNTIYF. CDR3 nucleotides: TGTGCCAGCAGCCCGGGACAGGTACAATCCGGAAACACCATATATTTT.

The chain is built from TRBV27 and TRBJ2-7; tentatively, D is TRBD2 (6 bases). Germline CDR1 is MNHEY and CDR2 is SMNVEV (reference sequence). V was shortened by 2 bases and J by 0 bases, with 20 bases between the two germline ends. The CDR3 runs to 18 residues. The CDR3 spells CASSLLRGSAPSSYEQYF. CDR3 nucleotides: TGTGCCAGCAGTTTACTTCGGGGGTCGGCGCCGAGCTCCTACGAGCAGTACTTC.

This clone occurred a few times. The chain is built from TRBV7-9 and TRBJ1-2; no reliable D call. CDR1 SEHNR and CDR2 FQNEAQ come from the germline V gene (reference sequence). V lost 0 bases and J lost 4, with 6 bases in between. The CDR3 totals 13 residues. The CDR3 DNA sequence: TGTGCCAGCAGCTTAGCCAGGCCCTATGGCTACACCTTC. It is translated as CASSLARPYGYTF.

The chain employs TRBV5-4 and TRBJ2-5; no clear D. The CDR3 has 15 residues. From germline, CDR1 is SGHNT and CDR2 YYREEE (reference sequence). Between the trimmed V and J ends, which lost 4 bases and 5 bases, there was a span of 18 bases. The CDR3, as DNA: TGTGCCAGCAGCCGCTCTAGAGATCGCGCGGAGACCCAGTACTTC. Translating it yields CASSRSRDRAETQYF.

The chain carries TRBV7-2 and TRBJ2-5; perhaps TRBD2 as D (5 bases). V lost 0 bases and J lost 5, with 7 bases in between. Per the germline V gene, CDR1 is SGHTA and CDR2 is FQGNSA. The CDR3 totals 13 residues. CDR3 DNA sequence: TGTGCCAGCAGCTTAGCTCGAGGGGAGACCCAGTACTTC. Protein: CASSLARGETQYF.

This sequence joins TRBV29-1 and TRBJ2-4; TRBD2 might be the D (6 bases). V lost 4 bases to trimming and J lost 3 bases, with 7 bases between them. This CDR3 comprises 12 residues. CDR1 is SQVTM, CDR2 ANQGSEA, per germline. The CDR3 is CSVGGVKNIQYF. The CDR3 DNA reads as TGCAGCGTTGGGGGGGTCAAAAACATTCAGTACTTC.

This chain connects TRBV2 to TRBJ1-5; D is perhaps TRBD1 (5 bases). The CDR3 has 15 residues. Germline CDR1 is SNHLY and CDR2 is FYNNEI. Trimming left V 6 bases short and J 6 bases short, with 18 bases between. This CDR3 is CASSRDSSGGQPQHF. The CDR3, as DNA: TGTGCCAGCAGCAGGGACTCCTCTGGAGGTCAGCCCCAGCATTTT.

The genes are TRBV7-2 and TRBJ2-5; D is undetermined. V dropped 5 bases and J dropped 2 bases, with 15 bases sitting between them. The CDR3 length is 15 residues. Germline assignment: CDR1 SGHTA and CDR2 FQGNSA. The CDR3: CASSRLPPQQETQYF. The CDR3 DNA is TGTGCCAGCAGCCGCCTACCCCCGCAGCAAGAGACCCAGTACTTC.

The gene calls are TRBV7-2 and TRBJ2-7; weak D call: TRBD1 (6 bases). Germline CDR1 and CDR2: SGHTA and FQGNSA. Trimming took 6 bases from V and 0 from J, leaving 12 bases between them. This CDR3 spans 14 amino acids. CDR3 in DNA: TGTGCCAGCAGGGCCGGGACACTCTCCTACGAGCAGTACTTC. Protein product: CASRAGTLSYEQYF.

This rearrangement joins TRBV6-5 to TRBJ2-5, with 8 bases that match TRBD2. The CDR3 covers 15 residues. Germline values: CDR1 MNHEY, CDR2 SVGAGI. The V gene end was trimmed by 2 bases and the J gene end by 1 base; junction bases not matched to a gene: 3. The CDR3 spells CASSYTSGPQETQYF. In DNA form, the CDR3 reads TGTGCCAGCAGTTACACTAGCGGCCCCCAAGAGACCCAGTACTTC.

The chain recombines TRBV5-1 with TRBJ2-2; a possible D gene is TRBD1 (6 bases). This CDR3 has 15 residues. Looked up from germline, CDR1 is SGHRS and CDR2 is YFSETQ. Trimming removed 2 bases from V and 0 bases from J, with 8 bases in between. CDR3 nucleotide sequence: TGCGCCAGCAGCTTTAGGACAGCGAACACCGGGGAGCTGTTTTTT. The encoded protein is CASSFRTANTGELFF.

In this sample, this clone turned up once. This chain uses TRBV18 with TRBJ1-1; no clear D. This CDR3 is built from 12 residues. Germline assignment: CDR1 KGHSH and CDR2 LQKENI. V was trimmed by 3 bases and J by 0 bases, leaving 2 bases between them. CDR3 coding DNA: TGTGCCAGCTCACCGCTGAACACTGAAGCTTTCTTT. Translated: CASSPLNTEAFF. Together with reference TRBV18 and TRBJ1-1, the CDR3 gives the full variable domain: NAGVMQNPRHLVRRRGQEARLRCSPMKGHSHVYWYRQLPEEGLKFMVYLQKENIIDESGMPKERFSAEFPKEGPSILRIQQVVRGDSAAYFCASSPLNTEAFFGQGTRLTVV.

The chain carries TRBV5-1 and TRBJ2-2, with 7 bases aligning to TRBD1. Germline-derived CDR1 and CDR2 are SGHRS and YFSETQ. V shed 4 bases, J shed 0 bases, and the junction held 6 bases outside the gene matches. The CDR3 length is 16 residues. CDR3 protein: CASSPITGANTGELFF. CDR3 DNA: TGCGCCAGCAGCCCTATAACAGGGGCGAACACCGGGGAGCTGTTTTTT.

The chain recombines TRBV6-5 with TRBJ1-4, with 7 bases aligning to TRBD1. With V trimmed by 7 bases and J by 8 bases, 10 bases remained unmatched. This CDR3 has 14 residues. CDR1 is MNHEY, CDR2 SVGAGI, per germline. This CDR3 reads CASKGGGLLEKLFF. The CDR3 DNA follows: TGTGCCAGCAAAGGGGGCGGCCTGTTGGAAAAACTGTTTTTT.

The genes are TRBV14 and TRBJ2-3, with D unresolved. V was pared by 4 bases and J by 5 bases, with 4 bases between. This CDR3 has 11 amino acids. Germline assignment: CDR1 SGHDN and CDR2 FVKESK. CDR3 DNA: TGTGCCAGCAGCCTTAGAGATACGCAGTATTTT. As protein: CASSLRDTQYF. Together with reference TRBV14 and TRBJ2-3, the CDR3 gives the full variable domain: EAGVTQFPSHSVIEKGQTVTLRCDPISGHDNLYWYRRVMGKEIKFLLHFVKESKQDESGMPNNRFLAERTGGTYSTLKVQPAELEDSGVYFCASSLRDTQYFGPGTRLTVL.